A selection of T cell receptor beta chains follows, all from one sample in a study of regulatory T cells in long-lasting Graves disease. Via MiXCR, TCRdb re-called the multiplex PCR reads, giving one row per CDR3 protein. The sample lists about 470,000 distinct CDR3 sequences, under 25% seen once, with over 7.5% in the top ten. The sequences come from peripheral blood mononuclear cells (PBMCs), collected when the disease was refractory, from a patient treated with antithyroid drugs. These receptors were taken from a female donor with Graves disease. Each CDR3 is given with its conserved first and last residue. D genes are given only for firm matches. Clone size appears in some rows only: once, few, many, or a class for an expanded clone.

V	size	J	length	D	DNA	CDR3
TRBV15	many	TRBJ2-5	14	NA	TGTGCCACCAGCAGAGCGGGACGCCAAGAGACCCAGTACTTC	CATSRAGRQETQYF
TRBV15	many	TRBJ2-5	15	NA	TGTGCCACCAGCCCCCTGAAGGGCCTTGGAGAGACCCAGTACTTC	CATSPLKGLGETQYF
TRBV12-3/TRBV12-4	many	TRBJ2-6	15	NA	TGTGCCAGCGGACTGGTGGGCTCTGGGGCCAACGTCCTGACTTTC	CASGLVGSGANVLTF
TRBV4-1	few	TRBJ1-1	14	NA	TGCGCCAGCAGCCAAGTAATGGAGAACACTGAAGCTTTCTTT	CASSQVMENTEAFF
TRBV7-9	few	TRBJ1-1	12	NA	TGTGCCAGCACCTATGAATTCACTGAAGCTTTCTTT	CASTYEFTEAFF
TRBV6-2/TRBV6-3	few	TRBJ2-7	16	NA	TGTGCCAGCAGTTCGGGGGGGAACAGGGGTTGGAACGAGCAGTACTTC	CASSSGGNRGWNEQYF
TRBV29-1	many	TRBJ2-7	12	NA	TGCAGCGTTGAAGACCAGGTACGCGAGCAGTACTTC	CSVEDQVREQYF
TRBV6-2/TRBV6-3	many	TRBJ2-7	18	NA	TGTGCCAGCAGTTCGACCCCGAGAAATACCGCAAGCTCCTACGAGCAGTACTTC	CASSSTPRNTASSYEQYF
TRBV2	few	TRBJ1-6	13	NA	TGTGCCAGCATAACACCGTATAATTCACCCCTCCACTTT	CASITPYNSPLHF
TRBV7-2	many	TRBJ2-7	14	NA	TGTGCCAGCAGCTCTAGTAGGGGGACGTACGAGCAGTACTTC	CASSSSRGTYEQYF
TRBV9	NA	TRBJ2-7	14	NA	TGTGCCAGCAGCGTAGCATCCAGCTCCTACGAGCAGTACTTC	CASSVASSSYEQYF
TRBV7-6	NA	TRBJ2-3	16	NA	TGTGCCAGCAGCCCTGGTGCGGATCCAAGCACAGATACGCAGTATTTT	CASSPGADPSTDTQYF
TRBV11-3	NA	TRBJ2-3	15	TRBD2	TGTGCCAGCAGCCCGGGACTAGCGGCGGCAGATACGCAGTATTTT	CASSPGLAAADTQYF
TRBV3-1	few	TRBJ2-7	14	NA	TGTGCCAGCAGCCAAGATCGGATCGAAGCCGAGCAGTACTTC	CASSQDRIEAEQYF
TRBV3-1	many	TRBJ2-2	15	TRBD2	TGTGCCAGCAGCCAAGTCGGCGGGAGAACCGGGGAGCTGTTTTTT	CASSQVGGRTGELFF
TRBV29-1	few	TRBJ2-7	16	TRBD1	TGCAGCGTTTCGGGGGCCTTCGGACAGGGGGACTACGAGCAGTACTTC	CSVSGAFGQGDYEQYF
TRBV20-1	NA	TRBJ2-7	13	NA	TGCAGTGCTAGAGGGGCCCTAGTCTACGAGCAGTACTTC	CSARGALVYEQYF
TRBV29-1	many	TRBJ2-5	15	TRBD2	TGCAGCGTTAGCGGACTAGCGGGTGAATGGGAGACCCAGTACTTC	CSVSGLAGEWETQYF
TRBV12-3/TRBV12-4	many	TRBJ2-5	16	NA	TGTGCCAGCAGCCCCACGGGCGCGGGGCGGGCGGAGACCCAGTACTTC	CASSPTGAGRAETQYF
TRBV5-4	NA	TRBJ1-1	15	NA	TGTGCCAGCAGCTTGGCCCTAAGAGAGAACACTGAAGCTTTCTTT	CASSLALRENTEAFF
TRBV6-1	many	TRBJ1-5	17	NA	TGTGCCAGCAGTGATTTATTTGGGGCGGGCGGCAATCAGCCCCAGCATTTT	CASSDLFGAGGNQPQHF
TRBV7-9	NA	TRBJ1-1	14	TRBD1	TGTGCCAGCAGCTTTGGACAGGAGAACACTGAAGCTTTCTTT	CASSFGQENTEAFF
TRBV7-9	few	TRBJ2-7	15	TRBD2	TGTGCCAGCAGCTTAGCGGGACTAGAGATCTACGAGCAGTACTTC	CASSLAGLEIYEQYF
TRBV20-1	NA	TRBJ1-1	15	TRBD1	TGCAGTGCTAGAGATCCGGGACAGGGGGAGACTGAAGCTTTCTTT	CSARDPGQGETEAFF
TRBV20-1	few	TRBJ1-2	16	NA	TGCAGCCACATCCCGCGTGTCAGGTTGTTAGGGTATGGCTACACCTTC	CSHIPRVRLLGYGYTF
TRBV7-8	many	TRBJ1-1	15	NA	TGTGCCAGCAGCTTAGTAAGGACAGTGAACACTGAAGCTTTCTTT	CASSLVRTVNTEAFF
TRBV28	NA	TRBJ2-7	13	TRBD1	TGTGCCAGCAGTGGGACAGGGCGTCGCGAGCAGTACTTC	CASSGTGRREQYF
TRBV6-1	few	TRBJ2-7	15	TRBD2	TGTGCCAGCAACGGCCTAGCGGGAGGCTCCTACGAGCAGTACTTC	CASNGLAGGSYEQYF
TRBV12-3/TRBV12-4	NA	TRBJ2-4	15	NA	TGTGCCAGCAGTTCGGCCTATAAAGCCAAAAACATTCAGTACTTC	CASSSAYKAKNIQYF
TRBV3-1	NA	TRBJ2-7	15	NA	TGTGCCAGCAGCTTTCAGCCGGGGGCTCACTACGAGCAGTACTTC	CASSFQPGAHYEQYF
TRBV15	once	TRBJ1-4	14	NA	TGTGCCACCAGCAACCGGCTTGCCGGGGAAAGACTGTTTTTT	CATSNRLAGERLFF
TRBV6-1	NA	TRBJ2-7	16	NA	TGTGCCAGCAGTGAAAGGTCGGTCCGGACAGACCGCGAGCAGTACTTC	CASSERSVRTDREQYF
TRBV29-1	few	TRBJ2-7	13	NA	TGCAGCGTTGATGAGGGTCCCTCCTACGAGCAGTACTTC	CSVDEGPSYEQYF
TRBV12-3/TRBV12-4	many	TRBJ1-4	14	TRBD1	TGTGCCAGCAGTTTGGTAGGACAGGGGGAAAAACTGTTTTTT	CASSLVGQGEKLFF
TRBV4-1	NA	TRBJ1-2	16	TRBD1	TGCGCCAGCAGCCAAATTTCGGGACAGCAGACTTATGGCTACACCTTC	CASSQISGQQTYGYTF
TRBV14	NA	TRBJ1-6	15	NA	TGTGCCAGCAGCCAAGATTTATCAGGCAATTCACCCCTCCACTTT	CASSQDLSGNSPLHF
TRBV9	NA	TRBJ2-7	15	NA	TGTGCCAGCAGCGCTCCCACGACAGGTTCCTACGAGCAGTACTTC	CASSAPTTGSYEQYF
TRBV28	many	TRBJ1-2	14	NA	TGTGCCAGCAGTTTCGGGACTGGGAGCTATGGCTACACCTTC	CASSFGTGSYGYTF
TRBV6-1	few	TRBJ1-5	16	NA	TGTGCCAGCGGTGAAGACAATTGGGGAATTAATCAGCCCCAGCATTTT	CASGEDNWGINQPQHF
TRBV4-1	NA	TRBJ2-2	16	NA	TGCGCCAGCAGCCAGAGGGGCGTTGGGGCCACCGGGGAGCTGTTTTTT	CASSQRGVGATGELFF
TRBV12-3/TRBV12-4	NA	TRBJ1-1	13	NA	TGTGCCAGCAGATTACGACAGGTGCGGGAAGCTTTCTTT	CASRLRQVREAFF